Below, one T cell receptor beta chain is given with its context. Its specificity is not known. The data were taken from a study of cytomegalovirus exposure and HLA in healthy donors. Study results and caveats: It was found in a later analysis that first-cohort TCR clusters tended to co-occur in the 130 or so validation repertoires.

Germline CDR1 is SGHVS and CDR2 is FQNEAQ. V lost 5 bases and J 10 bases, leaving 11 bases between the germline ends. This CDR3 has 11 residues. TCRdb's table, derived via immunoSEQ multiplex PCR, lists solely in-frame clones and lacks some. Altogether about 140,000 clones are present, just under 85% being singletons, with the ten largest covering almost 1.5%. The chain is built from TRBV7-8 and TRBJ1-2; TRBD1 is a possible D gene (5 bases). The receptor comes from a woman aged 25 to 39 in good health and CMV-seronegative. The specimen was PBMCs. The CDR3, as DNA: TGTGCCAGCAGCACAGGACAAATCTACACCTTC. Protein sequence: CASSTGQIYTF.